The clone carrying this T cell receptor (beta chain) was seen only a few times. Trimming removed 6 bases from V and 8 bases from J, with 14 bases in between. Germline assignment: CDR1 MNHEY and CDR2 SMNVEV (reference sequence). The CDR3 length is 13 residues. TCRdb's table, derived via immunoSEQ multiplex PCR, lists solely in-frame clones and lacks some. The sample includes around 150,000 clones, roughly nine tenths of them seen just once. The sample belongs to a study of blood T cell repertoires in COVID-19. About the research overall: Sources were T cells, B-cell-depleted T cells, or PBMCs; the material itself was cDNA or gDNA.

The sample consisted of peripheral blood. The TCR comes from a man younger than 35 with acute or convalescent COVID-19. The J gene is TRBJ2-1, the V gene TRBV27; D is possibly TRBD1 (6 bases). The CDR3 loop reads CASRLGGEHEQFF. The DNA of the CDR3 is TGTGCCAGCAGGCTTGGGGGCGAACATGAGCAGTTCTTC.